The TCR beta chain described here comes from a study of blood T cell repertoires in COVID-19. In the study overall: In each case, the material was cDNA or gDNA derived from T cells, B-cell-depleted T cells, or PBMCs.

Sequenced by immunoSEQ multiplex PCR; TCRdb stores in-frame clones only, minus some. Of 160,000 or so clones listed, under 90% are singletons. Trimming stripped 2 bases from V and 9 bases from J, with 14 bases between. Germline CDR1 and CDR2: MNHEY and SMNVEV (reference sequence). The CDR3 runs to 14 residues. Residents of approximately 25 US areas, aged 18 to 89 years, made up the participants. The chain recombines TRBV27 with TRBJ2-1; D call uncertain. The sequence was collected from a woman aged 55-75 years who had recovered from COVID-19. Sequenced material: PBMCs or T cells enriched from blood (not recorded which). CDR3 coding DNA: TGTGCCAGCAGTTTAGGTCCGATGGCGGTTGAGCAGTTCTTC. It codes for CASSLGPMAVEQFF.